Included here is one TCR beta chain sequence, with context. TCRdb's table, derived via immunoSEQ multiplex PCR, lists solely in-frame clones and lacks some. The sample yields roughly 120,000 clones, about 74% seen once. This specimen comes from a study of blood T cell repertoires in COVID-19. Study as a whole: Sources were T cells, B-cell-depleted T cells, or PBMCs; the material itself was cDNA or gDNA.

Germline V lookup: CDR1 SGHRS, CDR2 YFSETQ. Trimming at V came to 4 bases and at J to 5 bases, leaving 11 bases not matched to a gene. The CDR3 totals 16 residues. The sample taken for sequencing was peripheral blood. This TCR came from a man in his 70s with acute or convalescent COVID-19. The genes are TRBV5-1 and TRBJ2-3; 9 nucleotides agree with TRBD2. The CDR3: CASSPVGGGVVDTQYF. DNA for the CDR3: TGCGCCAGCAGCCCGGTCGGCGGGGGGGTGGTAGATACGCAGTATTTT.